This T cell receptor beta chain was identified during a study of human T cells and chemical hapten exposure. Study summary: Patients, predominantly female, presented with alopecia areata, totalis or universalis.

V was pared by 0 bases and J by 2 bases, with 1 base of the junction left unmatched. This CDR3 comprises 15 residues. The germline CDR1 and CDR2 sequences are SGHRS and YFSETQ. TCRdb analysed the RACE reads with MiXCR anew, one entry per CDR3 protein. Found here are around 74,000 distinct CDR3 sequences, about 31% of them singletons; the top ten hold roughly 10%. With respect to this clonotype: The target antigen is unknown.

Time point denoted: patch test 1, 2 weeks after DPC sensitization. Treatment specified: therapeutic diphenylcyclopropenone sensitization with weekly scalp DPC. Broader study findings: Once DPC sensitization occurred, TCRs above 1 in 1000 frequency showed no change. Patch test score rose with PT1 expanded TCRs, significant at 8, 16, 32, not 4. Donors' alopecia may make their immune response differ from healthy people's.

This receptor was identified in a man aged 40-49 years with alopecia areata. Some clones in this sample may be carry-over from other donors' samples. Sequencing was performed on whole blood, taken in connection with sensitization to the hapten diphenylcyclopropenone (DPC). V is TRBV5-1 and J is TRBJ2-2; 7 nucleotides agree with TRBD1. As DNA, the CDR3 is TGCGCCAGCAGCTTGGACAGGGGAAACACCGGGGAGCTGTTTTTT. Protein product: CASSLDRGNTGELFF.